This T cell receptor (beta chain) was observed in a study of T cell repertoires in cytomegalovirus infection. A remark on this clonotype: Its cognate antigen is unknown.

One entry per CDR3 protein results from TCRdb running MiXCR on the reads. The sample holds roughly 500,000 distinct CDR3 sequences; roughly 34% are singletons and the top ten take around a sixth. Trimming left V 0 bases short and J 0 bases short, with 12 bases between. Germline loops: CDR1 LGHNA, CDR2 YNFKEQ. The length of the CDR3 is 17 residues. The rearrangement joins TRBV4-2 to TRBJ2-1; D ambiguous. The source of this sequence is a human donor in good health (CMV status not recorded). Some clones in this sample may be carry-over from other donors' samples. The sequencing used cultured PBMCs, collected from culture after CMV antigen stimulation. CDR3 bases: TGTGCCAGCAGCCAAGAACCCGCGGTCAGCTCCTACAATGAGCAGTTCTTC. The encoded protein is CASSQEPAVSSYNEQFF.